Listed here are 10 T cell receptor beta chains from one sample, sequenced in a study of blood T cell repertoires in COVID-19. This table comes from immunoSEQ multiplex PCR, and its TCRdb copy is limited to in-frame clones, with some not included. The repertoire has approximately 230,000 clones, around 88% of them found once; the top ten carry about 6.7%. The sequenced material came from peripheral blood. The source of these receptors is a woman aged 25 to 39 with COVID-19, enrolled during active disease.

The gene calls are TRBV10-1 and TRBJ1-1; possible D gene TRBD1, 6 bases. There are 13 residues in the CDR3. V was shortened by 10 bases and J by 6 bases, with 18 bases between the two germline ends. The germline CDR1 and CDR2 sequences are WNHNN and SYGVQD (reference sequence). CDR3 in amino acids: CATYPLQGPEAFF. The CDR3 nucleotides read TGCGCCACTTATCCTTTACAGGGCCCTGAAGCTTTCTTT.

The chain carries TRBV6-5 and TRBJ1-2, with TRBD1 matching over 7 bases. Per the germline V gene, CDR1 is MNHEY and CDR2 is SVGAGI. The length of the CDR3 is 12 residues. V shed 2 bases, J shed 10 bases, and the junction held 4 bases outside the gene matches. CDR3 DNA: TGTGCCAGCAGTTACGACAGGGTTGTCTACACCTTC. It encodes CASSYDRVVYTF.

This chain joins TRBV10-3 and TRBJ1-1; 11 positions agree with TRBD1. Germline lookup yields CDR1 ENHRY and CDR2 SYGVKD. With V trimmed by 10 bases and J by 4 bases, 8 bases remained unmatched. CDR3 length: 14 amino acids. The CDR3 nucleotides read TGTGCCACCGGACAGGGGGCCATGGGCACTGAAGCTTTCTTT. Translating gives CATGQGAMGTEAFF.

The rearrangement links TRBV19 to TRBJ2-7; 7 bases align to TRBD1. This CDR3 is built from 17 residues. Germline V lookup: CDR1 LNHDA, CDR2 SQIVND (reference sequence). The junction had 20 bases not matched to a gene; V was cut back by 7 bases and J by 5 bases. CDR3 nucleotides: TGTGCCAGTACCCCACCCCCAGGGGGACATCCACTCCACGAGCAGTACGTC. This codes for CASTPPPGGHPLHEQYV.

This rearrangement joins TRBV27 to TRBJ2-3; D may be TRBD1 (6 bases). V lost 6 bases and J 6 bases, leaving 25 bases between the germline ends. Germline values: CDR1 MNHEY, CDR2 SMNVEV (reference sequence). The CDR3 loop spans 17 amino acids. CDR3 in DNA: TGTGCCAGCAGCCCAACCCCACCAGGACAGCGGTATGATACGCAGTATTTT. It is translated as CASSPTPPGQRYDTQYF.

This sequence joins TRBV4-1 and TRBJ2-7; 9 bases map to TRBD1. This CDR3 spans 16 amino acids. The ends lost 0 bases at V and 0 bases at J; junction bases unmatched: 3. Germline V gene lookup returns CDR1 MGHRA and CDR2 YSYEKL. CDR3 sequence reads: CASSQEGTGPSYEQYF. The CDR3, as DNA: TGCGCCAGCAGCCAAGAGGGGACAGGGCCCTCCTACGAGCAGTACTTC.

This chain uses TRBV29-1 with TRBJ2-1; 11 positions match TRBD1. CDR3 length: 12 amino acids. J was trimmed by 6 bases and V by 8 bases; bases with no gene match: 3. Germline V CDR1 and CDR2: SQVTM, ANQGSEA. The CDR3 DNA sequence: TGCAGCTCGGGACAGGGGGTCAATGAGCAGTTCTTC. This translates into CSSGQGVNEQFF.

CDR3 protein: CASSLRVRGNYGYTF. CDR3 sequence (DNA): TGTGCCAGCAGCTTAAGAGTAAGGGGAAACTATGGCTACACCTTC. The chain is built from TRBV7-8 and TRBJ1-2, with a tentative D call TRBD1 (5 bases). V lost 2 bases and J 2 bases, leaving 12 bases between the germline ends. The germline V gene has CDR1 SGHVS and CDR2 FQNEAQ. This CDR3 is 15 amino acids long.

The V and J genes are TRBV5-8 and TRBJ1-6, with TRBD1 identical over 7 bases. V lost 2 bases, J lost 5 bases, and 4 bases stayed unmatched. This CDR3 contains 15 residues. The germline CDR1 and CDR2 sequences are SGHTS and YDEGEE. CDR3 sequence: CASSLQGTHNSPLHF. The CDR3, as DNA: TGTGCCAGCAGCTTACAGGGGACCCATAATTCACCCCTCCACTTT.

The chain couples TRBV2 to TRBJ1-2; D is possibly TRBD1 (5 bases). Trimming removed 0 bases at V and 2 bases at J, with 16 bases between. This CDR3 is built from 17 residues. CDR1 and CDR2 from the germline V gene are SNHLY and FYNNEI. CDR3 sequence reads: CASSEAHTGTDNYGYTF. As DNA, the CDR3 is TGTGCCAGCAGTGAAGCACACACCGGGACTGACAACTATGGCTACACCTTC.